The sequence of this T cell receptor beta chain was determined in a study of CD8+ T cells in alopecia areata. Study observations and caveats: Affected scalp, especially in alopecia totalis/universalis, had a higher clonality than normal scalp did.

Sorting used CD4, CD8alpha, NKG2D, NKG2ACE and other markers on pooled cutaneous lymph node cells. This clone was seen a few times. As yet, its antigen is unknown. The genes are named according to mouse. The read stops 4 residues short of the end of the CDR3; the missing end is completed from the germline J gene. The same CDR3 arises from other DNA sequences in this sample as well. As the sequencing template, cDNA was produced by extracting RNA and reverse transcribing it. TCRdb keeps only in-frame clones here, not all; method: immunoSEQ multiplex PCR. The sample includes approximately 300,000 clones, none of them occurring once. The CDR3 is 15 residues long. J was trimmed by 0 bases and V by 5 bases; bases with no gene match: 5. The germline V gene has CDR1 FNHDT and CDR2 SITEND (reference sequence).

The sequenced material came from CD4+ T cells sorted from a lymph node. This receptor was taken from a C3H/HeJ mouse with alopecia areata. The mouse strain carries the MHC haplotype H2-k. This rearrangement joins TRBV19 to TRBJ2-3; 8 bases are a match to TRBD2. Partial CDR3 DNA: TGTGCCAGCAGCACAAACTGGGGGAGTGCAGAA. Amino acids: CASSTNWGSAE. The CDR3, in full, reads CASSTNWGSAETLYF.